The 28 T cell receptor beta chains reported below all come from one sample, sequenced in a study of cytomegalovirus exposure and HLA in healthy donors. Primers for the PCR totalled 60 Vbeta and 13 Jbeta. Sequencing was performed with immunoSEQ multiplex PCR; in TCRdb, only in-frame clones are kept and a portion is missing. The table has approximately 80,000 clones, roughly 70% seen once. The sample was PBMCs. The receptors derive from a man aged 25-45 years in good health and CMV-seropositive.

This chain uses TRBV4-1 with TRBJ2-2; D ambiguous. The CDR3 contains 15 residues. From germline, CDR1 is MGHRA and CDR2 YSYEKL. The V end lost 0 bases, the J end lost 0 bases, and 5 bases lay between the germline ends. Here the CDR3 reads CASSQDSANTGELFF. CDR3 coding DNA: TGCGCCAGCAGCCAAGACAGCGCGAACACCGGGGAGCTGTTTTTT.

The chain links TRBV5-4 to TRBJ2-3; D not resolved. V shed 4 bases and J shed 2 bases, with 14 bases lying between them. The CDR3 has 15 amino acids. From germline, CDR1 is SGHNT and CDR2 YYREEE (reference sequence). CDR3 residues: CASSPIQFSTDTQYF. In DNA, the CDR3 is TGTGCCAGCAGCCCAATCCAATTTTCCACAGATACGCAGTATTTT.

The CDR3 nucleotides read TGCGCCAGCAGCCCCGGGACAGGGGGCGCTCAATACGAGCAGTACTTC. Amino acid sequence: CASSPGTGGAQYEQYF. The gene calls are TRBV4-3 and TRBJ2-7, with 12 bases matching TRBD1. The CDR3 consists of 16 residues. Germline-derived CDR1 and CDR2 are LGHNA and YSLEER. V shed 4 bases, J shed 4 bases, and the junction held 8 bases outside the gene matches.

CDR3 bases: TGTGCCAGCAGCGTAGAAGGGACTAGTATCAATGAGCAGTTCTTC. As protein: CASSVEGTSINEQFF. The chain links TRBV9 to TRBJ2-1, with 8 bases that match TRBD2. The germline gives CDR1 SGDLS, CDR2 YYNGEE. Unmatched junction bases numbered 5, after V lost 0 bases and J lost 6 bases. The CDR3 consists of 15 residues.

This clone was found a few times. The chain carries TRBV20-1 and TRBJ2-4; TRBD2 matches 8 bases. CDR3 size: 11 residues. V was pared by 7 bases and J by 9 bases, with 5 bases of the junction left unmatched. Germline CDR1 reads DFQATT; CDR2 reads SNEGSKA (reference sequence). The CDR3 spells CSVPGGGIQYF. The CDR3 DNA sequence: TGCAGTGTCCCGGGGGGGGGCATTCAGTACTTC.

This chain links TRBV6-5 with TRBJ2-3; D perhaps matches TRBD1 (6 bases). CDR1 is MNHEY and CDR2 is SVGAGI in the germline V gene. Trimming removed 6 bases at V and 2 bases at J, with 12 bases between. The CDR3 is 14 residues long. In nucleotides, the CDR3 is TGTGCCAGCAGCTACCGGACAGACACAGATACGCAGTATTTT. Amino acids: CASSYRTDTDTQYF.

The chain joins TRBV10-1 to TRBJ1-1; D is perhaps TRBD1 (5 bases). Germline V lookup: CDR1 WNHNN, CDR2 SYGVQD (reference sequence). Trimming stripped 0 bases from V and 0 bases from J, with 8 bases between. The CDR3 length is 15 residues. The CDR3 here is CASSESPTVNTEAFF. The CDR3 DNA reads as TGCGCCAGCAGTGAGTCTCCGACAGTGAACACTGAAGCTTTCTTT.

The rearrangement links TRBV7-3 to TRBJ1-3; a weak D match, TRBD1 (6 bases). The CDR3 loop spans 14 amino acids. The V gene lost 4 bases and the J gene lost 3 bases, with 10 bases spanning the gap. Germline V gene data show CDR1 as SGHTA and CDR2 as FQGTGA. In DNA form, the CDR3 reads TGTGCCAGCAGCTCGGCGGACAGTGGAAACACCATATATTTT. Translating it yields CASSSADSGNTIYF. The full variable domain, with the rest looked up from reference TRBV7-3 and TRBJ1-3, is GAGVSQTPSNKVTEKGKYVELRCDPISGHTALYWYRQSLGQGPEFLIYFQGTGAADDSGLPNDRFFAVRPEGSVSTLKIQRTERGDSAVYLCASSSADSGNTIYFGEGSWLTVV.

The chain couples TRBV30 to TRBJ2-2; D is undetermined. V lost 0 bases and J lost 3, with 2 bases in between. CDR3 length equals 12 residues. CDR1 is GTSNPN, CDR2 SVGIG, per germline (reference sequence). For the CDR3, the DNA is TGTGCCTGGAGTGTCGACACCGGGGAGCTGTTTTTT. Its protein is CAWSVDTGELFF.

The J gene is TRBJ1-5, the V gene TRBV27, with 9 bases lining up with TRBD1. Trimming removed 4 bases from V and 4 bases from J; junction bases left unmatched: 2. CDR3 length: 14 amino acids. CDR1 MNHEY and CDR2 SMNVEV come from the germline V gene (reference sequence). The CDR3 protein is CASSYDRGNQPQHF. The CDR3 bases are TGTGCCAGCAGTTATGACAGGGGGAATCAGCCCCAGCATTTT.

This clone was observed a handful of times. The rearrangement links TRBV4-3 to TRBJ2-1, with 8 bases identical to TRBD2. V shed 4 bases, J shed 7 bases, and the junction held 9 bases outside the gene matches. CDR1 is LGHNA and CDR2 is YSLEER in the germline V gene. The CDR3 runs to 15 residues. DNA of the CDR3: TGCGCCAGCAGCCGAGTCGGACTAGCCCCTAATGAGCAGTTCTTC. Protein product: CASSRVGLAPNEQFF.

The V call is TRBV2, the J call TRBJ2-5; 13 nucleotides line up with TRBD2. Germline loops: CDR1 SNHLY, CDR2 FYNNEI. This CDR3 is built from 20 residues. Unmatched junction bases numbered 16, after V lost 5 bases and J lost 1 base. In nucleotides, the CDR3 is TGTGCCAGCAGTCTATCGCGAACTAGCGGGAGGGCCGCGTTCCAAGAGACCCAGTACTTC. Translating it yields CASSLSRTSGRAAFQETQYF.

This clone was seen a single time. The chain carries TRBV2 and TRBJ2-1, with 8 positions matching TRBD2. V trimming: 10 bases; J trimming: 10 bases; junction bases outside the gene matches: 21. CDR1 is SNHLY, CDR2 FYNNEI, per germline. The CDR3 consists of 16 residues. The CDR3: CATNQRTSQTRGEQFF. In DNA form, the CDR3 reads TGTGCCACCAACCAGCGGACTAGCCAGACCCGGGGGGAGCAGTTCTTC.

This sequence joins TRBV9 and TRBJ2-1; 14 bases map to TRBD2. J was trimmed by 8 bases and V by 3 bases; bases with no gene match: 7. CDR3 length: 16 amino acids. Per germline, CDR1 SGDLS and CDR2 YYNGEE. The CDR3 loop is CASSAGTSGSFDEQFF. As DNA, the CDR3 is TGTGCCAGCAGCGCCGGGACTAGCGGGAGTTTCGATGAGCAGTTCTTC.

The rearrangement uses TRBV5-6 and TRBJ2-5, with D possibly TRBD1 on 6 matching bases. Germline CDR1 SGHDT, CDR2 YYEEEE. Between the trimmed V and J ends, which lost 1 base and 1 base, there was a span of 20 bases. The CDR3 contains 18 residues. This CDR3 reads CASSLLDRALFFQETQYF. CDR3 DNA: TGTGCCAGCAGCTTGTTGGACAGAGCGCTATTTTTCCAAGAGACCCAGTACTTC.

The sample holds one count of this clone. CDR3 sequence reads: CAWSPREDTQYF. The CDR3 DNA reads TGTGCCTGGAGTCCCCGTGAGGATACGCAGTATTTT. This sequence joins TRBV30 and TRBJ2-3; D unresolved. V lost 2 bases to trimming and J lost 6 bases, with 9 bases between them. Germline assignment: CDR1 GTSNPN and CDR2 SVGIG (reference sequence). The CDR3 length is 12 residues.

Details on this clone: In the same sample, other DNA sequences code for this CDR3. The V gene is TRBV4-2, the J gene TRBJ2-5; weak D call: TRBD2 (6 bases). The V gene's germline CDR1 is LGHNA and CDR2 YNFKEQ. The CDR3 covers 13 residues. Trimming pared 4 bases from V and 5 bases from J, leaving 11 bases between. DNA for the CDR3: TGTGCCAGCAGCCCGGGACTCCAGGAGACCCAGTACTTC. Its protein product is CASSPGLQETQYF.

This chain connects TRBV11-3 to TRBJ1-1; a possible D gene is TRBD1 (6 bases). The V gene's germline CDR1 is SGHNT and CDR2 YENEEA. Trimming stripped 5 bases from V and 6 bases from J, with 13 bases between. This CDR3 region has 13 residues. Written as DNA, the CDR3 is TGTGCCAGCAGCCTTCCAGGGACATCTGAAGCTTTCTTT. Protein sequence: CASSLPGTSEAFF.

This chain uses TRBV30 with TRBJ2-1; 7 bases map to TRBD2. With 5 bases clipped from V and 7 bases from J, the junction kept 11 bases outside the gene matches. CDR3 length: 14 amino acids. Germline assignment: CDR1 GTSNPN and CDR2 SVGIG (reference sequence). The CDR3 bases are TGTGCCTGGGACGACGGGAGGAACTCAAATGAGCAGTTCTTC. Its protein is CAWDDGRNSNEQFF.

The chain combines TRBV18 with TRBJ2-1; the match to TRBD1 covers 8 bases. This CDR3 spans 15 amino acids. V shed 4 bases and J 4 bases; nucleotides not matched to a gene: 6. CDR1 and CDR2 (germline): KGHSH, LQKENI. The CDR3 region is CASSRAGGEYNEQFF. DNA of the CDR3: TGTGCCAGCTCACGGGCAGGGGGCGAATACAATGAGCAGTTCTTC.

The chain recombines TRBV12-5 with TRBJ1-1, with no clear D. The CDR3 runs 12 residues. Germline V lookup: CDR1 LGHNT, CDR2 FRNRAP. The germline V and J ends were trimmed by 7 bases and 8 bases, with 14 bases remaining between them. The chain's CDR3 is CASAAGPLEAFF. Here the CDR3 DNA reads TGTGCTAGTGCCGCCGGTCCTCTCGAAGCTTTCTTT.

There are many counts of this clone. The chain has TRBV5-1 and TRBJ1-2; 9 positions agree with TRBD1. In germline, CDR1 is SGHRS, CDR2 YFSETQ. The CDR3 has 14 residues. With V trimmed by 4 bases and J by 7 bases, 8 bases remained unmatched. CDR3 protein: CASSPSGQGTGYTF. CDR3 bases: TGCGCCAGCAGCCCCTCAGGACAGGGGACTGGCTACACCTTC.

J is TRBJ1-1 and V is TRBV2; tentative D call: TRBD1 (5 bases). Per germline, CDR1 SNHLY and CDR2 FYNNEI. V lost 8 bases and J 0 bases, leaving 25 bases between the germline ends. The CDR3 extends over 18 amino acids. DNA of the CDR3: TGTGCCAGCGGGGGGATCCCGAGGGTTTACTACATGAACACTGAAGCTTTCTTT. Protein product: CASGGIPRVYYMNTEAFF.

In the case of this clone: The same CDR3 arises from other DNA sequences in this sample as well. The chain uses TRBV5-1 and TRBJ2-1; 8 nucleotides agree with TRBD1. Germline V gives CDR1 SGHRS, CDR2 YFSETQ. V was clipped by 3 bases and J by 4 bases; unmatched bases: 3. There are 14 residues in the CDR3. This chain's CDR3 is CASSSTGGYNEQFF. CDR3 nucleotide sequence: TGCGCCAGCAGCTCTACAGGGGGATACAATGAGCAGTTCTTC.

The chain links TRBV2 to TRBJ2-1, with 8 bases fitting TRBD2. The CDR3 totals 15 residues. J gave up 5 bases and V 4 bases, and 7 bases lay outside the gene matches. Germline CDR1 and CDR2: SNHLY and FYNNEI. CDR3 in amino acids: CASSGNGGDNNEQFF. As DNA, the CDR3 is TGTGCCAGCAGTGGAAACGGGGGGGACAACAATGAGCAGTTCTTC.

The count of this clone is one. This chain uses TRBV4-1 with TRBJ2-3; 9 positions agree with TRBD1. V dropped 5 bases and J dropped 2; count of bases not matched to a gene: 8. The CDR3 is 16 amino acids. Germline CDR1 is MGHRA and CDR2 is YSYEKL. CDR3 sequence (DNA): TGCGCCAGCAGCTATACAGACAGGGGGAACACAGATACGCAGTATTTT. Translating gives CASSYTDRGNTDTQYF.

In DNA form, the CDR3 reads TGTGCCAGCAGTAGGGACAGGGATGGCTACACCTTC. It encodes CASSRDRDGYTF. V and J are TRBV6-5 and TRBJ1-2, with 9 nucleotides matching TRBD1. Trimming took 5 bases from V and 6 from J; bases not matched to a gene: 1. The CDR3 is made up of 12 amino acids. The germline CDR1 and CDR2 sequences are MNHEY and SVGAGI.

CDR3 region: CASLGRLAGRNEQFF. The CDR3 bases are TGTGCCTCTTTAGGCCGACTAGCGGGGAGGAATGAGCAGTTCTTC. This sequence joins TRBV10-3 and TRBJ2-1; 11 bases line up with TRBD2. The CDR3 runs 15 residues. Germline V gives CDR1 ENHRY, CDR2 SYGVKD. The V and J ends lost 11 bases and 7 bases, in that order; junction bases with no gene match: 13.